This T cell receptor beta chain is from a study of beta chain features in type 1 diabetes. In the study overall: Taken together, all samples contributed around 100 million examined sorted cells. Study-wide points: All four CD4+ subsets from Type 1 diabetes patients carried moderately but significantly shorter TCRB CDR3s. Any PCR bias toward short templates would affect both groups alike.

Sequenced material consisted of expressed TCRB transcripts (all of the isolated RNA was reverse transcribed). TCRdb's copy holds only in-frame clones and misses some; the assay was immunoSEQ multiplex PCR. The sample lists nearly 350,000 clones; roughly 8.8% were seen once. Germline loops: CDR1 SQVTM, CDR2 ANQGSEA. This CDR3 has 13 amino acids. Trimming took 4 bases from V and 0 from J, leaving 9 bases between them. Concerning this clone itself: Antigen unknown.

The authors took one heparinised blood draw, averaging around 120 mL, from each donor. This sequence joins TRBV29-1 and TRBJ1-1, with a possible D match to TRBD1 (5 bases). This TCR was sampled from a man aged 30 to 39 with type 1 diabetes. The sequenced material came from central memory CD4+ T cells from blood. In nucleotides, the CDR3 is TGCAGCGTTGCCCCGGACATGAACACTGAAGCTTTCTTT. Amino acid sequence: CSVAPDMNTEAFF.